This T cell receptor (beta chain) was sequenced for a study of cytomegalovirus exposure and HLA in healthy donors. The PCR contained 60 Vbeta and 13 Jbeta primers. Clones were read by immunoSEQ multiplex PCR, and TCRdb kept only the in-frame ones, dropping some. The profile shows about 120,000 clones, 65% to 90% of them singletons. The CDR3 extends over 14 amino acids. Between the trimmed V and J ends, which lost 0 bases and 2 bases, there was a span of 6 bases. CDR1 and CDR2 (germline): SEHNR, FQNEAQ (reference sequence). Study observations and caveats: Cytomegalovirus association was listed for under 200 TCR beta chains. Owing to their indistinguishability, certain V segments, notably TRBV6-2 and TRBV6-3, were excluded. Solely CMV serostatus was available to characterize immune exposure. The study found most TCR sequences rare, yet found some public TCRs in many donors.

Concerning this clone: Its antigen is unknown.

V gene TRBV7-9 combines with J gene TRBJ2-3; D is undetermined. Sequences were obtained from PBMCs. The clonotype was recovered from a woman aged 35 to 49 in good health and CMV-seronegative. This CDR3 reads CASSLALDTDTQYF. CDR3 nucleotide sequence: TGTGCCAGCAGCTTAGCCCTAGACACAGATACGCAGTATTTT.